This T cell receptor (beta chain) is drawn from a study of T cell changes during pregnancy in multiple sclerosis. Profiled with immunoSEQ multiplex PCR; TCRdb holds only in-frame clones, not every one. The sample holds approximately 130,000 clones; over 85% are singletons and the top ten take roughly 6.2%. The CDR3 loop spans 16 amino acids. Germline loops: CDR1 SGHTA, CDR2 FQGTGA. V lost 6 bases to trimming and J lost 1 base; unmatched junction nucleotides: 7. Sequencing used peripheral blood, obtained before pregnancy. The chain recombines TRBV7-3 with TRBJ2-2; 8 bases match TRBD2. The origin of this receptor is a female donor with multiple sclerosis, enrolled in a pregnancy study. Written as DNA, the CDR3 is TGTGCCAGCAGTCCCACGCTAGCGGGGAACACCGGGGAGCTGTTTTTT. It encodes CASSPTLAGNTGELFF. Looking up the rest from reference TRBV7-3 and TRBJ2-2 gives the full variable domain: GAGVSQTPSNKVTEKGKYVELRCDPISGHTALYWYRQSLGQGPEFLIYFQGTGAADDSGLPNDRFFAVRPEGSVSTLKIQRTERGDSAVYLCASSPTLAGNTGELFFGEGSRLTVL.